This T cell receptor (beta chain) was sequenced during a study of blood T cell repertoires in COVID-19. The assay was immunoSEQ multiplex PCR, and TCRdb's table has in-frame clones only and misses some. The table lists a few hundred thousand clones, 87% of them singletons. This CDR3 region has 12 residues. The V gene end was trimmed by 7 bases and the J gene end by 4 bases; junction bases not matched to a gene: 3. The V gene's germline CDR1 is SEHNR and CDR2 FQNEAQ (reference sequence). The chain is built from TRBV7-9 and TRBJ1-2, with 7 bases that match TRBD1. The clonotype was recovered from a woman aged 30 to 39 who had recovered from COVID-19. Material for sequencing was PBMCs or T cells enriched from blood (not recorded which). CDR3 protein: CASTGQFYGYTF. DNA of the CDR3: TGTGCCAGCACGGGACAGTTCTATGGCTACACCTTC.